These T cell receptor beta chains were read from a single sample in a study of shared clonotypes between healthy human individuals. The assay was immunoSEQ multiplex PCR, and TCRdb's table has in-frame clones only and misses some. The sample lists fewer than 3 million clones; 85% to 95% were seen once. Sequenced material: naive CD4+ T cells from PBMCs. The receptor set was obtained from a man between 18 and 35 years old in good health. Some clones in this sample may be carry-over from other donors' samples. The CDR3 runs from the conserved cysteine through the conserved F or W. Fields, in order: V gene, CDR3 length, clone size, D gene, J gene, CDR3 DNA, CDR3 protein. D genes are given only for firm matches. A clone size is listed for some rows: how often the clone was seen (once, few, many), or a class if it is expanded.

TRBV11-1	13	.	.	TRBJ1-2	TGTGCCAGCAGCTTTGGGTTAGCGGTCGGCTACACCTTC	CASSFGLAVGYTF
TRBV9	15	.	.	TRBJ1-2	TGTGCCAGCAGCCCTAGCCCCACGGAGGTCTATGGCTACACCTTC	CASSPSPTEVYGYTF
TRBV27	14	.	.	TRBJ1-6	TGTGCCAGCAGTACCCGGACGGGGAATTCACCCCTCCACTTT	CASSTRTGNSPLHF
TRBV18	13	few	.	TRBJ1-1	TGTGCCAGCTCACCATCCCCCGAAGTAGGGGCTTTCTTT	CASSPSPEVGAFF
TRBV5-6	15	.	TRBD1	TRBJ1-2	TGTGCCAGCAGTGATGACAGGGGCGGATGGGGAGGCTACACCTTC	CASSDDRGGWGGYTF
TRBV7-2	17	.	.	TRBJ2-1	TGTGCCAGCAGCTTAGCAATTAGCCAAGCCGTACCTAGTGAGCAGTTCTTC	CASSLAISQAVPSEQFF
TRBV6-6	16	once	TRBD1	TRBJ1-2	TGTGCCAGCAGTACCCGGGACAGGGGGCGCCTCGGTGGCTACACCTTC	CASSTRDRGRLGGYTF
TRBV6-1	14	.	.	TRBJ1-3	TGTGCCAGCAGTGAGACCTGGTGGGGAAACACCATATATTTT	CASSETWWGNTIYF
TRBV2	13	.	.	TRBJ2-5	TGTGCCAGCAGTGAAGGACTTATGGAGACCCAGTACTTC	CASSEGLMETQYF
TRBV18	14	.	TRBD1	TRBJ1-4	TGTGCCAGCTCACCTGACAGGGTAATTGAAAAACTGTTTTTT	CASSPDRVIEKLFF
TRBV18	16	.	.	TRBJ2-4	TGTGCCAGCTCACCAGAGGGGACACTAGCCAAAAACATTCAGTACTTC	CASSPEGTLAKNIQYF
TRBV10-3	11	.	TRBD2	TRBJ2-1	TGTGCCATCGGAGGGAGGGATGAGCAGTTCTTC	CAIGGRDEQFF
TRBV5-1	13	once	.	TRBJ2-3	TGCGCCAGCGGGGAGGCCGGGGGAGATACGCAGTATTTT	CASGEAGGDTQYF
TRBV30	13	.	.	TRBJ2-7	TGTGCCTGGAGTCGCACAGGCGCTTGGGAGCAGTACTTC	CAWSRTGAWEQYF
TRBV5-1	17	.	TRBD2	TRBJ2-3	TGCGCCAGCAGCTTGGCCCGACTAGCGGGAGTACCAGATACGCAGTATTTT	CASSLARLAGVPDTQYF
TRBV28	12	once	.	TRBJ2-7	TGTGCCAGCAGTTTTCCCGGCTACGAGCAGTACTTC	CASSFPGYEQYF
TRBV10-3	12	once	.	TRBJ2-5	TGTGCCATAGGACAGAAGGGAGAGACCCAGTACTTC	CAIGQKGETQYF
TRBV9	14	.	TRBD1	TRBJ2-3	TGTGCCAGCAGCACCCGGACAGGAAGGGATACGCAGTATTTT	CASSTRTGRDTQYF
TRBV5-1	12	.	.	TRBJ1-2	TGCGCCAGCAGCTTGGCAGAGGATGGCTACACCTTC	CASSLAEDGYTF
TRBV19	14	.	.	TRBJ2-1	TGTGCCAGTAGTAAGGGGGGTTCATACAATGAGCAGTTCTTC	CASSKGGSYNEQFF
TRBV28	15	.	.	TRBJ1-1	TGTGCCAGCAGTTTTTCAGGGCAGGCTTGGGCTGAAGCTTTCTTT	CASSFSGQAWAEAFF
TRBV18	15	.	TRBD2	TRBJ2-1	TGTGCCAGCTCACCGGGCGGGAGCTCCTACAATGAGCAGTTCTTC	CASSPGGSSYNEQFF
TRBV5-4	13	.	TRBD1	TRBJ1-1	TGTGCCAGCAGCAAAGGACAGGGGGATTCGGCTTTCTTT	CASSKGQGDSAFF
TRBV30	12	.	.	TRBJ2-2	TGTGCCTGGAGTATGAGCGCCCGGGAGCTGTTTTTT	CAWSMSARELFF
TRBV6-5	15	.	.	TRBJ1-4	TGTGCCAGCAGTTACGAACAGAGGAGCAACGAAAAACTGTTTTTT	CASSYEQRSNEKLFF
TRBV4-2	15	.	.	TRBJ2-1	TGTGCCAGCAGCCTACACAGGGACTCCTACAATGAGCAGTTCTTC	CASSLHRDSYNEQFF
TRBV5-8	12	.	.	TRBJ2-7	TGTGCCAGCAGCTTCCAGGACTACGAGCAGTACTTC	CASSFQDYEQYF
TRBV30	16	once	.	TRBJ1-3	TGTGCCTGGACTTTCGGCGGTGGGAGCTCTGGAAACACCATATATTTT	CAWTFGGGSSGNTIYF
TRBV11-2	17	.	TRBD2	TRBJ2-1	TGTGCCAGCAGTCAAAGGATCCGGACTAGCGGTAACAATGAGCAGTTCTTC	CASSQRIRTSGNNEQFF
TRBV5-1	14	.	.	TRBJ1-1	TGCGCCAGCAGCATAGCGGGGCGGGGCACTGAAGCTTTCTTT	CASSIAGRGTEAFF
TRBV5-1	17	.	TRBD2	TRBJ2-3	TGCGCCAGCAGCCCGGGATGGGGACTAGTATCGGCAGATACGCAGTATTTT	CASSPGWGLVSADTQYF
TRBV5-5	15	.	.	TRBJ1-4	TGTGCCAGCAGCGGGACTACTCCAACTAATGAAAAACTGTTTTTT	CASSGTTPTNEKLFF
TRBV2	15	few	.	TRBJ2-7	TGTGCCAGCAGTGACGGAGGGGGGACTCACTACGAGCAGTACTTC	CASSDGGGTHYEQYF
TRBV6-5	15	.	TRBD1	TRBJ1-1	TGTGCCAGCAGTCCCAGGGGGATAATGAACACTGAAGCTTTCTTT	CASSPRGIMNTEAFF
TRBV7-3	16	once	TRBD2	TRBJ2-3	TGTGCCAGCAGCTCGGGTAGCGGGGCGGTTTCGGATACGCAGTATTTT	CASSSGSGAVSDTQYF
TRBV19	16	once	.	TRBJ1-3	TGTGCCAGTAGCAGGACGGTCCATAGCTCTGGAAACACCATATATTTT	CASSRTVHSSGNTIYF
TRBV2	14	.	.	TRBJ2-7	TGTGCCAGCAGTGACAGGGGAAATCCCTACGAGCAGTACTTC	CASSDRGNPYEQYF
TRBV4-1	14	few	.	TRBJ1-1	TGCGCCAGCAGCCAAGGGGGGAGAGGCACTGAAGCTTTCTTT	CASSQGGRGTEAFF
TRBV6-5	15	.	.	TRBJ1-1	TGTGCCAGCAGTTACAGGGCCACTTTGAACACTGAAGCTTTCTTT	CASSYRATLNTEAFF
TRBV5-1	14	once	.	TRBJ2-5	TGCGCCAGCAGTTCTCAGATCGAGAGGGAGACCCAGTACTTC	CASSSQIERETQYF
TRBV11-2	10	.	.	TRBJ2-7	TGTGCCACCGGCTCCTACGAGCAGTACTTC	CATGSYEQYF
TRBV28	16	.	.	TRBJ2-2	TGTGCCAGCAGCCTCCAGGGGCCGGGGAACACCGGGGAGCTGTTTTTT	CASSLQGPGNTGELFF
TRBV7-2	15	.	TRBD1	TRBJ1-2	TGTGCTACAGCTTATGAGGGACAGGGGACGCGTGGCTACACCTTC	CATAYEGQGTRGYTF
TRBV7-2	15	.	TRBD1	TRBJ2-5	TGTGCCAGCAGCTTAGAGTACAGGGGATGGGAGACCCAGTACTTC	CASSLEYRGWETQYF
TRBV7-2	16	once	TRBD1	TRBJ2-5	TGTGCCAGCAGCCTCAGGGACAGGGGGCGCCAAGAGACCCAGTACTTC	CASSLRDRGRQETQYF
TRBV11-2	16	.	.	TRBJ2-1	TGTGCCAGCAGCCTAAGACGGAGCGGAGCATACAATGAGCAGTTCTTC	CASSLRRSGAYNEQFF
TRBV7-6	15	.	.	TRBJ2-3	TGTGCCAGCAGCAGACGGGGGACTAGCACAGATACGCAGTATTTT	CASSRRGTSTDTQYF
TRBV9	16	once	TRBD2	TRBJ2-7	TGTGCCAGCAGCGTGGGACTAGCGGGAGCGGGCTACGAGCAGTACTTC	CASSVGLAGAGYEQYF
TRBV7-6	14	few	.	TRBJ2-2	TGTGCCAGCAGCTCCTCCGGTTCTACCGGGGAGCTGTTTTTT	CASSSSGSTGELFF
TRBV5-1	17	.	.	TRBJ1-2	TGCGCCAGCAGCCTGAACCGGGACTCTACTCGGGCGGGTGGCTACACCTTC	CASSLNRDSTRAGGYTF
TRBV9	16	.	TRBD1	TRBJ2-2	TGTGCCAGCAGCTTCGGGACAGGCGCCAACACCGGGGAGCTGTTTTTT	CASSFGTGANTGELFF
TRBV27	14	.	TRBD2	TRBJ2-7	TGTGCCAGCAAAAGACTAGCGGGAAATGACGAGCAGTACTTC	CASKRLAGNDEQYF
TRBV6-5	13	few	.	TRBJ1-3	TGTGCCAGCCACTTGGTAGGGGGAAACACCATATATTTT	CASHLVGGNTIYF
TRBV6-6	14	.	.	TRBJ1-1	TGTGCCAGCAGGCTTGACGGCGGGAGAACTGAAGCTTTCTTT	CASRLDGGRTEAFF
TRBV18	12	.	.	TRBJ2-5	TGTGCCAGCTCACCCCCCGGGGAGACCCAGTACTTC	CASSPPGETQYF
TRBV5-1	15	.	TRBD1	TRBJ1-1	TGCGCCAGCAGCCCACGCGGGACAGGTATGACTGAAGCTTTCTTT	CASSPRGTGMTEAFF